Listed below are T cell receptor beta chains from one sample, sequenced in a study of blood T cell repertoires in COVID-19. Some clones are missing from TCRdb's copy, which holds only in-frame ones; the method was immunoSEQ multiplex PCR. Among some 450,000 clones, about 90% were seen once, and the ten largest hold 0.75% to 0.85%. Sequenced: peripheral blood. Receptor source: a man aged 18 to 30 with COVID-19, enrolled during active disease. Each CDR3 is given with its conserved first and last residue.

j_call: TRBJ2-7; v_call: TRBV7-9; cdr3_aa: CASSLVQGSYEQYF
j_call: TRBJ2-1; v_call: TRBV11-2; cdr3_aa: CASSRQGYDEQFF
j_call: TRBJ1-6; v_call: TRBV6-1; cdr3_aa: CASSEPGVTPLHF
j_call: TRBJ1-1; v_call: TRBV18; cdr3_aa: CATRQGVTEAFF
j_call: TRBJ1-1; v_call: TRBV2; cdr3_aa: CASSGSGSGTEAFF
j_call: TRBJ2-3; v_call: TRBV7-9; cdr3_aa: CASSLAYPGSDTQYF
j_call: TRBJ2-7; v_call: TRBV4-1; cdr3_aa: CASSQVGTGVRKQYF
j_call: TRBJ1-1; v_call: TRBV4-1; cdr3_aa: CASSQVTPGLTEAFF
j_call: TRBJ2-7; v_call: TRBV28; cdr3_aa: CASNIQGILYEQYF
j_call: TRBJ2-1; v_call: TRBV6-5; cdr3_aa: CASTVAGGGEQFF
j_call: TRBJ1-1; v_call: TRBV19; cdr3_aa: CASSIDSVTEAFF
j_call: TRBJ2-3; v_call: TRBV11-3; cdr3_aa: CASSLHERGRDTQYF
j_call: TRBJ2-1; v_call: TRBV7-8; cdr3_aa: CASSSPRGGGGSYNEQFF
j_call: TRBJ2-7; v_call: TRBV30; cdr3_aa: CAWSVYHRSPYEQYF
j_call: TRBJ1-4; v_call: TRBV3-1/TRBV3-2; cdr3_aa: CASRRTVTNEKLFF
j_call: TRBJ2-7; v_call: TRBV5-1; cdr3_aa: CASSPPRTGGYEQYF
j_call: TRBJ2-5; v_call: TRBV3-1/TRBV3-2; cdr3_aa: CASSHPGHKETQYF
j_call: TRBJ2-2; v_call: TRBV7-3; cdr3_aa: CASSRTVNTGELFF
j_call: TRBJ2-7; v_call: TRBV9; cdr3_aa: CASSAQIAGTYEQYF
j_call: TRBJ2-5; v_call: TRBV7-9; cdr3_aa: CASSFTSSPETQYF
j_call: TRBJ2-6; v_call: TRBV6-5; cdr3_aa: CATDSGANVLTF
j_call: TRBJ1-4; v_call: TRBV10-2; cdr3_aa: CASSSRTGDIEKLFF
j_call: TRBJ2-2; v_call: TRBV27; cdr3_aa: CATAPLGNRELFF
j_call: TRBJ2-7; v_call: TRBV7-9; cdr3_aa: CASSLASGRAYEQYF
j_call: TRBJ2-1; v_call: TRBV15; cdr3_aa: CATSRNSAGAYNEQFF
j_call: TRBJ2-3; v_call: TRBV11-2; cdr3_aa: CASSLGGADTQYF
j_call: TRBJ2-3; v_call: TRBV9; cdr3_aa: CASSASGTGYGDTQYF
j_call: TRBJ1-6; v_call: TRBV6-5; cdr3_aa: CASSRQDNSPLHF
j_call: TRBJ1-4; v_call: TRBV7-2; cdr3_aa: CASSLSGTGSEKLFF
j_call: TRBJ1-1; v_call: TRBV7-8; cdr3_aa: CASSFEEGTEAFF
j_call: TRBJ2-1; v_call: TRBV11-3; cdr3_aa: CASAAASYNEQFF
j_call: TRBJ1-2; v_call: TRBV30; cdr3_aa: CAWSPHGVGANYGYTF
j_call: TRBJ1-4; v_call: TRBV6-5; cdr3_aa: CASSRDRVEEKLFF
j_call: TRBJ1-2; v_call: TRBV2; cdr3_aa: CASSGQGDYGYTF
j_call: TRBJ2-1; v_call: TRBV10-3; cdr3_aa: CAISESPGQGTNEQFF
j_call: TRBJ1-4; v_call: TRBV19; cdr3_aa: CASKNRGAVNEKLFF
j_call: TRBJ2-1; v_call: TRBV6-5; cdr3_aa: CASSYSAGAFNEQFF
j_call: TRBJ1-4; v_call: TRBV5-8; cdr3_aa: CASPDKHNEKLFF
j_call: TRBJ2-1; v_call: TRBV29-1; cdr3_aa: CSFGGSNEQFF
j_call: TRBJ2-3; v_call: TRBV7-6; cdr3_aa: CASSTTSSSTDTQYF
j_call: TRBJ1-1; v_call: TRBV21-1; cdr3_aa: CASSKAQGTENTEAFF
j_call: TRBJ2-1; v_call: TRBV27; cdr3_aa: CASSFHRENYNEQFF
j_call: TRBJ2-5; v_call: TRBV12-3/TRBV12-4; cdr3_aa: CASSWGGEETQYF
j_call: TRBJ2-7; v_call: TRBV5-4; cdr3_aa: CASSLGGTGGAYEQYF
j_call: TRBJ2-1; v_call: TRBV7-3; cdr3_aa: CASSLMSGPLRNNEQFF
j_call: TRBJ2-7; v_call: TRBV7-8; cdr3_aa: CASSTGQGGYEQYF
j_call: TRBJ2-3; v_call: TRBV28; cdr3_aa: CASSSSGQGEETDTQYF
j_call: TRBJ2-6; v_call: TRBV12-5; cdr3_aa: CASGSPRAGANVLTF
j_call: TRBJ2-5; v_call: TRBV11-2; cdr3_aa: CASSWGGNQETQYF
j_call: TRBJ2-5; v_call: TRBV14; cdr3_aa: CASSQDRASGRETQYF
j_call: TRBJ1-5; v_call: TRBV10-1; cdr3_aa: CASSDPDQPQHF
j_call: TRBJ2-5; v_call: TRBV27; cdr3_aa: CASSLRQGLQETQYF
j_call: TRBJ2-2; v_call: TRBV4-1; cdr3_aa: CASSQEQGVNTGELFF
j_call: TRBJ2-7; v_call: TRBV6-2/TRBV6-3; cdr3_aa: CASSYSVSEPHEQYF
j_call: TRBJ2-7; v_call: TRBV5-1; cdr3_aa: CASRDGQGSKQYF
j_call: TRBJ2-1; v_call: TRBV2; cdr3_aa: CAFLPGQGPASGFGSSYNEQFF
j_call: TRBJ1-4; v_call: TRBV21-1; cdr3_aa: CASSEAHPGTGANEKLFF
j_call: TRBJ2-7; v_call: TRBV10-1; cdr3_aa: CASSEGTSGTSYEQYF
j_call: TRBJ2-2; v_call: TRBV5-1; cdr3_aa: CASSLALDGDTGELFF
j_call: TRBJ2-7; v_call: TRBV6-4; cdr3_aa: CASSDSVRGREQYF